This TCR beta chain was identified in a study of blood T cells in healthy people across ages. Study observations and caveats: Because sorting was not performed, PBMCs prevented conclusive naive versus antigen-experienced comparison. Long-lived and aged donors differed, with more naive CD4+ cells and higher diversity in the long-lived. The diversity estimates, figures obtained from one million T cells, were considered underestimates. As age increased, TCR beta diversity per million T cells fell in a roughly linear fashion.

A J-beta primer mix and a sample-barcoded 5' primer were used in a second PCR of roughly 7 to 12 cycles. One entry per CDR3 protein results from TCRdb running MiXCR on the 5' RACE reads. This table holds just under 900,000 distinct CDR3 sequences, around 28% found once. On this clonotype: Its antigen remains unknown.

The CDR3 contains 15 residues. CDR1 and CDR2 (germline): SGHRS, YFSETQ. Losses at the gene ends were 4 bases for V and 5 bases for J; bases not matched to a gene: 10. This receptor was taken from an elderly woman in good health. Specimen: blood. The chain employs TRBV5-1 and TRBJ2-5; 8 bases fit TRBD1. For the CDR3, the DNA is TGCGCCAGCAGCCTATTAGGGACAGGTTATGAGACCCAGTACTTC. It specifies CASSLLGTGYETQYF.